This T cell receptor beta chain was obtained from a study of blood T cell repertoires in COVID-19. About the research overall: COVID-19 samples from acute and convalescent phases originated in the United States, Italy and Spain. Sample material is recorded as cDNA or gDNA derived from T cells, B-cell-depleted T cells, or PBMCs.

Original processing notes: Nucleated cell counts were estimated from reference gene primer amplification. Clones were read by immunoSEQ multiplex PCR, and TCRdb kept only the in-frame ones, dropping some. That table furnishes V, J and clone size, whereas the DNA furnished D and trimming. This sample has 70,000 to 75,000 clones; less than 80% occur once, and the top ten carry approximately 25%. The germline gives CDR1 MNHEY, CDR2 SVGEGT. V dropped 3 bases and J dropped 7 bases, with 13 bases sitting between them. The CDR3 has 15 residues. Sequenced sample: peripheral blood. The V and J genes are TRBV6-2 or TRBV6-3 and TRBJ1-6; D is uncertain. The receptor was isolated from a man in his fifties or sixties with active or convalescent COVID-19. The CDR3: CASSYRAGENSPLHF. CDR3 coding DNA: TGTGCCAGCAGTTATCGGGCCGGGGAGAATTCACCCCTCCACTTT.